The entry below describes one TCR beta chain. Its antigen is unknown. This record belongs to a study of PD-1 blockade in mismatch repair-deficient tumors. Study background: Patients had 12 mismatch repair-deficient cancer types, all previously treated and progressing.

Findings and limits, study-wide: After pembrolizumab, tumor-resident clones rose rapidly, then generally contracted before radiologic responses.

Clones were sequenced by immunoSEQ multiplex PCR, and TCRdb holds only the in-frame ones, with some missing. Of 70,000 to 95,000 clones in the sample, about four fifths were seen once. All patients were mismatch repair deficient, assessed by either PCR or immunohistochemistry. The TCR-sequenced patients were three responders to pembrolizumab. The germline V and J ends were trimmed by 1 base and 8 bases, with 22 bases remaining between them. The CDR3 is 17 amino acids. CDR1 is SGHRS, CDR2 YFSETQ, per germline. The receptor comes from an adult with mismatch repair-deficient cancer. Material: peripheral blood, obtained 44 weeks after starting pembrolizumab. The rearrangement uses TRBV5-1 and TRBJ2-4; D may be TRBD2 (7 bases). CDR3: CASSLMSGGGGIDIQYF. CDR3 nucleotides: TGCGCCAGCAGCTTGATGTCCGGCGGGGGCGGTATTGACATTCAGTACTTC. Complete variable domain (other parts from reference TRBV5-1 and TRBJ2-4): KAGVTQTPRYLIKTRGQQVTLSCSPISGHRSVSWYQQTPGQGLQFLFEYFSETQRNKGNFPGRFSGRQFSNSRSEMNVSTLELGDSALYLCASSLMSGGGGIDIQYFGAGTRLSVL.